These 32 T cell receptor beta chains were all obtained from the same sample, sequenced in a study of blood T cell repertoires in COVID-19 (dated by TCRdb to 2018 to 2020). Receptor libraries were prepared by the immunoSEQ multiplex PCR assay. TCRdb mirrors the immuneACCESS table, restricted to in-frame sequences. Some clones are absent from its copies; in checked studies, under half trace to an unresolved V gene, and the reason for the others is unknown. Here the sample has about 270,000 clones; 75% to 90% occur a single time. Of the sample, around 10% is held by the ten largest clones. The sample was peripheral blood. The source is a woman aged 70-85 years with acute or convalescent COVID-19.

Details on this clone: Additional DNA sequences in this sample encode the identical CDR3. The chain joins TRBV15 to TRBJ1-5, with unresolved D. V was shortened by 2 bases and J by 1 base, with 6 bases between the two germline ends. The CDR3 is 14 amino acids. Germline V gene lookup returns CDR1 LNHNV and CDR2 YYDKDF (reference sequence). Here the CDR3 reads CATSRSGSNQPQHF. In nucleotides, the CDR3 is TGTGCCACCAGCAGATCGGGGAGCAATCAGCCCCAGCATTTT.

This clone was counted a single time. The chain recombines TRBV18 with TRBJ1-1, with D uncertain. CDR3 size: 14 residues. Trimming left V 2 bases short and J 9 bases short, with 16 bases between. The V gene's germline CDR1 is KGHSH and CDR2 LQKENI. DNA of the CDR3: TGTGCCAGCTCACCATTACCCGACCGACTTAAAGCTTTCTTT. It encodes CASSPLPDRLKAFF.

The chain joins TRBV4-2 to TRBJ1-1; 11 bases line up with TRBD1. Germline assignment: CDR1 LGHNA and CDR2 YNFKEQ. Trimming cost V 11 bases and J 4 bases; bases outside gene matches: 6. The CDR3 extends over 13 amino acids. The CDR3 nucleotides read TGTGCCTCCTACGGGACAGGGGGCACTGAAGCTTTCTTT. Protein sequence: CASYGTGGTEAFF.

CDR3 in amino acids: CASSLMANAEAFF. The CDR3 DNA follows: TGTGCCAGCAGCTTAATGGCCAATGCTGAAGCTTTCTTT. This chain joins TRBV7-8 and TRBJ1-1; D ambiguous. The V and J ends lost 2 bases and 6 bases respectively, with 10 bases between them. Germline CDR1 SGHVS, CDR2 FQNEAQ. The length of the CDR3 is 13 residues.

The chain carries TRBV19 and TRBJ1-5, with D possibly being TRBD1 (5 bases). The CDR3 extends over 14 amino acids. Germline values: CDR1 LNHDA, CDR2 SQIVND (reference sequence). V lost 4 bases, J lost 4 bases, and 11 bases lay in between. The CDR3 is CASSTTGRNQPQHF. The CDR3 coding sequence is TGTGCCAGTAGTACAACAGGTAGGAATCAGCCCCAGCATTTT.

The chain carries TRBV7-3 and TRBJ2-5, with unresolved D. Germline loops: CDR1 SGHTA, CDR2 FQGTGA. This CDR3 is built from 13 residues. V gave up 0 bases and J gave up 5 bases, with 7 bases separating them. The CDR3 DNA follows: TGTGCCAGCAGCTTAACTCGGCGGGAGACCCAGTACTTC. Translation: CASSLTRRETQYF.

The chain couples TRBV6-5 to TRBJ2-7; 10 bases fit TRBD1. Germline V lookup: CDR1 MNHEY, CDR2 SVGAGI. This CDR3 has 14 residues. Trimming removed 7 bases from V and 6 bases from J; junction bases left unmatched: 9. This chain's CDR3 is CASNVGQGVGEQYF. The CDR3 region has the DNA TGTGCCAGCAACGTCGGACAGGGGGTCGGCGAGCAGTACTTC.

This chain joins TRBV6-5 and TRBJ1-2; 7 nucleotides agree with TRBD1. The junction had 14 bases not matched to a gene; V was cut back by 5 bases and J by 8 bases. CDR1 is MNHEY, CDR2 SVGAGI, per germline. The CDR3 loop spans 15 amino acids. CDR3 sequence: CASSPTRQGGGGYTF. The DNA for the CDR3 is TGTGCCAGCAGTCCCACTCGACAGGGTGGTGGAGGCTACACCTTC.

The chain's CDR3 is CASSLDPGETQYF. CDR3 in DNA: TGTGCCAGCAGTCTTGACCCGGGGGAGACCCAGTACTTC. The chain is built from TRBV6-5 and TRBJ2-5, with D perhaps TRBD2 (5 bases). V was trimmed by 5 bases and J by 5 bases, leaving 12 bases between them. Germline V gene sequence: CDR1 MNHEY, CDR2 SVGAGI. The CDR3 has 13 residues.

The chain employs TRBV3-1 (or the pseudogene TRBV3-2) and TRBJ1-1; 7 bases match TRBD1. This CDR3 comprises 15 residues. Trimming removed 4 bases from V and 2 bases from J; junction bases left unmatched: 7. CDR1 and CDR2 from the germline V gene are LGHDT and YNNKEL (reference sequence). The chain's CDR3 is CASSRGQIVNTEAFF. CDR3 coding DNA: TGTGCCAGCAGCCGGGGACAGATTGTTAACACTGAAGCTTTCTTT.

The chain joins TRBV7-2 to TRBJ1-4, with no clear D. The ends were cut back, 1 base at V and 6 bases at J, with 12 bases in the middle. Looked up from germline, CDR1 is SGHTA and CDR2 is FQGNSA. The CDR3 spans 15 residues. The CDR3 nucleotides read TGTGCCAGCAGCTTAGTAGTGGCCGCGGATGAAAAACTGTTTTTT. The encoded protein is CASSLVVAADEKLFF.

A few counts support this clone. The rearrangement joins TRBV7-9 to TRBJ1-1, with TRBD1 identical over 7 bases. Looked up from germline, CDR1 is SEHNR and CDR2 is FQNEAQ (reference sequence). Trimming cost V 6 bases and J 12 bases; bases outside gene matches: 13. The CDR3 totals 13 residues. CDR3 region: CASSTDSTGRTFF. The CDR3 DNA sequence: TGTGCCAGCAGTACCGACTCGACAGGGAGGACTTTCTTT.

This clone showed up just once. The chain recombines TRBV4-1 with TRBJ2-5; D perhaps matches TRBD2 (7 bases). CDR3 length: 15 residues. CDR1 MGHRA and CDR2 YSYEKL come from the germline V gene. V lost 1 base to trimming and J lost 5 bases, with 14 bases between them. CDR3 sequence reads: CASSQVWGGWETQYF. The CDR3 nucleotides read TGCGCCAGCAGCCAAGTTTGGGGGGGCTGGGAGACCCAGTACTTC.

This chain links TRBV12-3 or TRBV12-4 with TRBJ2-2; a possible D gene is TRBD2 (5 bases). The CDR3 extends over 11 amino acids. Trimming took 8 bases from V and 5 from J, leaving 6 bases between them. This chain's CDR3 is CASGRTGELFF. CDR3 DNA: TGTGCCAGCGGGAGAACCGGGGAGCTGTTTTTT.

The CDR3 loop reads CASSGRGGYTEAFF. The CDR3 bases are TGTGCCAGCAGCGGCAGAGGAGGGTACACTGAAGCTTTCTTT. V is TRBV11-2 and J is TRBJ1-1; no reliable D call. From germline, CDR1 is SGHAT and CDR2 FQNNGV. V gave up 5 bases and J gave up 3 bases, with 13 bases separating them. This CDR3 is 14 amino acids long.

The genes are TRBV27 and TRBJ1-2, with 7 bases fitting TRBD1. CDR1 and CDR2 (germline): MNHEY, SMNVEV (reference sequence). The CDR3 runs 12 residues. The CDR3 coding sequence is TGTGTCCTATATAGGGGGCATTATGGCTACACCTTC. Translating it yields CVLYRGHYGYTF.

This clone was found a few times. This rearrangement joins TRBV5-1 to TRBJ1-6; possible D gene TRBD1, 5 bases. CDR1 is SGHRS and CDR2 is YFSETQ in the germline V gene. V was pared by 3 bases and J by 10 bases, with 17 bases between. This CDR3 contains 15 residues. The CDR3 reads CASSSGWGSQSPLHF. In DNA, the CDR3 is TGCGCCAGCAGCTCCGGTTGGGGCAGCCAGTCACCCCTCCACTTT.

V is TRBV7-9 and J is TRBJ2-5; TRBD1 might be the D (5 bases). The V and J ends lost 5 bases and 2 bases respectively, with 12 bases between them. CDR3 length: 14 residues. Germline CDR1 is SEHNR and CDR2 is FQNEAQ (reference sequence). The CDR3 reads CASSLDREQETQYF. CDR3 nucleotides: TGTGCCAGCAGCCTCGACAGAGAACAAGAGACCCAGTACTTC.

The chain uses TRBV21-1 and TRBJ2-5; the table's D call, TRBD2, has no DNA check behind it. TRBV21-1 is given as a pseudogene. The CDR3 sequence is 17 residues long. CDR3 residues: CASSKGGSGGAQETQYF. In DNA form, the CDR3 reads TGTGCCAGCAGCAAAGGAGGTAGCGGGGGGGCACAAGAGACCCAGTACTTC.

This chain connects TRBV3-1 (or the pseudogene TRBV3-2) to TRBJ2-5; the D is unclear. V was trimmed by 4 bases and J by 7 bases, leaving 13 bases between them. Germline V CDR1 and CDR2: LGHDT, YNNKEL (reference sequence). The CDR3 sequence is 13 residues long. In DNA, the CDR3 is TGTGCCAGCAGCCCATTGGCTTCAGGGACCCAGTACTTC. It yields the protein CASSPLASGTQYF.

This clone was observed a single time. The chain couples TRBV10-2 to TRBJ2-1; D unclear. Germline V CDR1 and CDR2: WSHSY, SAAADI. CDR3 length: 16 residues. The V gene lost 2 bases and the J gene lost 4 bases, with 15 bases spanning the gap. Here the CDR3 DNA reads TGCGCCAGCAGTGAGCTAGTTAGAACACATTACAATGAGCAGTTCTTC. Amino acid sequence: CASSELVRTHYNEQFF.

A few counts support this clone. The chain is built from TRBV4-1 and TRBJ1-1, with 8 bases matching TRBD1. The trim removed 2 bases at V and 4 bases at J, leaving 6 bases unmatched. Germline lookup yields CDR1 MGHRA and CDR2 YSYEKL. CDR3 length: 15 residues. The CDR3 here is CASSQRVTGGTEAFF. The CDR3 region has the DNA TGCGCCAGCAGCCAACGGGTTACAGGGGGCACTGAAGCTTTCTTT.

V is TRBV5-4 and J is TRBJ2-3; the match to TRBD2 covers 10 bases. The germline V gene encodes CDR1 SGHNT and CDR2 YYREEE (reference sequence). Trimming cost V 1 base and J 6 bases; bases outside gene matches: 11. The CDR3 sequence is 17 residues long. This CDR3 is CASSLRLAGVIWDTQYF. As DNA, the CDR3 is TGTGCCAGCAGCTTGCGCCTAGCGGGGGTCATTTGGGATACGCAGTATTTT.

The CDR3 DNA reads TGTGCCAGCAGTTTCCCAGGGGCCCGAAAGGCTGAAGCTTTCTTT. Translated, it gives CASSFPGARKAEAFF. This chain uses TRBV28 with TRBJ1-1; perhaps TRBD1 as D (6 bases). Per germline, CDR1 MDHEN and CDR2 SYDVKM. V was cut by 3 bases and J by 6 bases, with 17 bases left in between. This CDR3 is 15 amino acids long.

CDR3 in DNA: TGTGCCAGCAGTTCATATGGCTACACCTTC. The encoded protein is CASSSYGYTF. V is TRBV28 and J is TRBJ1-2; no clear D gene. The CDR3 sequence is 10 residues long. Germline CDR1 MDHEN, CDR2 SYDVKM. The V gene lost 4 bases and the J gene lost 5 bases, with 2 bases spanning the gap.

The chain joins TRBV12-3 or TRBV12-4 to TRBJ1-2, with D possibly being TRBD1 (6 bases). V was cut by 6 bases and J by 12 bases, with 17 bases left in between. This CDR3 is built from 12 residues. The CDR3 region has the DNA TGTGCCAGCAGCCGGCCAGGGGAGAGTCACACCTTC. Translating gives CASSRPGESHTF.

This sequence joins TRBV7-8 and TRBJ1-5; D unresolved. V lost 2 bases and J 6 bases, leaving 8 bases between the germline ends. Looked up from germline, CDR1 is SGHVS and CDR2 is FQNEAQ. The CDR3 runs to 13 residues. The CDR3 sequence: CASSLRVPQPQHF. CDR3 DNA sequence: TGTGCCAGCAGCTTACGGGTCCCTCAGCCCCAGCATTTT.

This chain connects TRBV7-9 to TRBJ2-4; 9 nucleotides agree with TRBD1. The CDR3 extends over 19 amino acids. V was clipped by 4 bases and J by 0 bases; unmatched bases: 13. From germline, CDR1 is SEHNR and CDR2 FQNEAQ (reference sequence). The CDR3 spells CASSSRTRGTGLAKNIQYF. DNA for the CDR3: TGTGCCAGCAGCTCACGGACCCGGGGGACAGGGTTAGCCAAAAACATTCAGTACTTC.

The chain carries TRBV7-2 and TRBJ2-3; TRBD2 matches 7 bases. J was trimmed by 12 bases and V by 2 bases; bases with no gene match: 8. The CDR3 covers 13 residues. CDR1 SGHTA and CDR2 FQGNSA come from the germline V gene. CDR3 sequence: CASSLMTSSSQYF. The CDR3 DNA reads TGTGCCAGCAGCTTAATGACTAGCTCCTCCCAGTATTTT.

The chain couples TRBV15 to TRBJ1-1; D may be TRBD1 (5 bases). The CDR3 consists of 14 residues. Trimming pared 3 bases from V and 1 base from J, leaving 9 bases between. Germline V gene lookup returns CDR1 LNHNV and CDR2 YYDKDF (reference sequence). CDR3 DNA sequence: TGTGCCACCAGCAGTCTCAGGGAGAACACTGAAGCTTTCTTT. It yields the protein CATSSLRENTEAFF.

The rearrangement uses TRBV4-1 and TRBJ2-2, with D possibly matching TRBD1 (6 bases). Germline V CDR1 and CDR2: MGHRA, YSYEKL. V gave up 1 base and J gave up 9 bases, with 9 bases separating them. The CDR3 totals 13 residues. The CDR3 region is CASSQGGLRELFF. The DNA for the CDR3 is TGCGCCAGCAGCCAAGGGGGGCTCCGGGAGCTGTTTTTT.

This rearrangement joins TRBV6-5 to TRBJ1-3; no definite D call. The CDR3 sequence is 14 residues long. Germline values: CDR1 MNHEY, CDR2 SVGAGI. V lost 6 bases, J lost 0 bases, and 9 bases lay in between. This CDR3 reads CASRFGDSGNTIYF. DNA for the CDR3: TGTGCCAGCAGATTCGGAGACTCTGGAAACACCATATATTTT.